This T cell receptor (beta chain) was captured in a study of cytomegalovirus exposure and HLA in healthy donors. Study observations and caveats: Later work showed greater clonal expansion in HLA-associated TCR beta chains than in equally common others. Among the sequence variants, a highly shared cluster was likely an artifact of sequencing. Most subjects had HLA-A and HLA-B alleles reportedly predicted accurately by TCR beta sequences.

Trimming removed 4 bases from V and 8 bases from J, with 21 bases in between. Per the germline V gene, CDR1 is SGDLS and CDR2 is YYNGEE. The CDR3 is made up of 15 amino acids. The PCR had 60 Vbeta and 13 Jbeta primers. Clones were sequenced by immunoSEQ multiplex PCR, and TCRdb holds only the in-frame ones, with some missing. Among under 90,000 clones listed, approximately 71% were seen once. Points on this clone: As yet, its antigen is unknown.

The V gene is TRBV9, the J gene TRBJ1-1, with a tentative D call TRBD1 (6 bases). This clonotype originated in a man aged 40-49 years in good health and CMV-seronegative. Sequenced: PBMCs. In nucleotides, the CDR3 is TGTGCCAGCAGCCAAGATATAGGGGGGGCTCGGGAAGCTTTCTTT. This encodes CASSQDIGGAREAFF.